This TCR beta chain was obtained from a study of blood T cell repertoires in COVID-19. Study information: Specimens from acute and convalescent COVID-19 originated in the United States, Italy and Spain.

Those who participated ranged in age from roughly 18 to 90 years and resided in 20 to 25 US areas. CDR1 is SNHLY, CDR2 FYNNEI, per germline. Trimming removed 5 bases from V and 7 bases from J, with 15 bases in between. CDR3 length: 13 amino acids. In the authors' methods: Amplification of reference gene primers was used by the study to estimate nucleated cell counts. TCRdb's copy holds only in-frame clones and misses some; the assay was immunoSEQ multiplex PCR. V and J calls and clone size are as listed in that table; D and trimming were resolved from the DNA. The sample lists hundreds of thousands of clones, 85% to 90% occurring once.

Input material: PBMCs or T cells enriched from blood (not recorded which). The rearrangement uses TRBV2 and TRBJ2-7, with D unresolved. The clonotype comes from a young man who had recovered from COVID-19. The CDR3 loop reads CASSFPPTSEQYF. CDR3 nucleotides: TGTGCCAGCAGTTTCCCTCCAACAAGTGAGCAGTACTTC.